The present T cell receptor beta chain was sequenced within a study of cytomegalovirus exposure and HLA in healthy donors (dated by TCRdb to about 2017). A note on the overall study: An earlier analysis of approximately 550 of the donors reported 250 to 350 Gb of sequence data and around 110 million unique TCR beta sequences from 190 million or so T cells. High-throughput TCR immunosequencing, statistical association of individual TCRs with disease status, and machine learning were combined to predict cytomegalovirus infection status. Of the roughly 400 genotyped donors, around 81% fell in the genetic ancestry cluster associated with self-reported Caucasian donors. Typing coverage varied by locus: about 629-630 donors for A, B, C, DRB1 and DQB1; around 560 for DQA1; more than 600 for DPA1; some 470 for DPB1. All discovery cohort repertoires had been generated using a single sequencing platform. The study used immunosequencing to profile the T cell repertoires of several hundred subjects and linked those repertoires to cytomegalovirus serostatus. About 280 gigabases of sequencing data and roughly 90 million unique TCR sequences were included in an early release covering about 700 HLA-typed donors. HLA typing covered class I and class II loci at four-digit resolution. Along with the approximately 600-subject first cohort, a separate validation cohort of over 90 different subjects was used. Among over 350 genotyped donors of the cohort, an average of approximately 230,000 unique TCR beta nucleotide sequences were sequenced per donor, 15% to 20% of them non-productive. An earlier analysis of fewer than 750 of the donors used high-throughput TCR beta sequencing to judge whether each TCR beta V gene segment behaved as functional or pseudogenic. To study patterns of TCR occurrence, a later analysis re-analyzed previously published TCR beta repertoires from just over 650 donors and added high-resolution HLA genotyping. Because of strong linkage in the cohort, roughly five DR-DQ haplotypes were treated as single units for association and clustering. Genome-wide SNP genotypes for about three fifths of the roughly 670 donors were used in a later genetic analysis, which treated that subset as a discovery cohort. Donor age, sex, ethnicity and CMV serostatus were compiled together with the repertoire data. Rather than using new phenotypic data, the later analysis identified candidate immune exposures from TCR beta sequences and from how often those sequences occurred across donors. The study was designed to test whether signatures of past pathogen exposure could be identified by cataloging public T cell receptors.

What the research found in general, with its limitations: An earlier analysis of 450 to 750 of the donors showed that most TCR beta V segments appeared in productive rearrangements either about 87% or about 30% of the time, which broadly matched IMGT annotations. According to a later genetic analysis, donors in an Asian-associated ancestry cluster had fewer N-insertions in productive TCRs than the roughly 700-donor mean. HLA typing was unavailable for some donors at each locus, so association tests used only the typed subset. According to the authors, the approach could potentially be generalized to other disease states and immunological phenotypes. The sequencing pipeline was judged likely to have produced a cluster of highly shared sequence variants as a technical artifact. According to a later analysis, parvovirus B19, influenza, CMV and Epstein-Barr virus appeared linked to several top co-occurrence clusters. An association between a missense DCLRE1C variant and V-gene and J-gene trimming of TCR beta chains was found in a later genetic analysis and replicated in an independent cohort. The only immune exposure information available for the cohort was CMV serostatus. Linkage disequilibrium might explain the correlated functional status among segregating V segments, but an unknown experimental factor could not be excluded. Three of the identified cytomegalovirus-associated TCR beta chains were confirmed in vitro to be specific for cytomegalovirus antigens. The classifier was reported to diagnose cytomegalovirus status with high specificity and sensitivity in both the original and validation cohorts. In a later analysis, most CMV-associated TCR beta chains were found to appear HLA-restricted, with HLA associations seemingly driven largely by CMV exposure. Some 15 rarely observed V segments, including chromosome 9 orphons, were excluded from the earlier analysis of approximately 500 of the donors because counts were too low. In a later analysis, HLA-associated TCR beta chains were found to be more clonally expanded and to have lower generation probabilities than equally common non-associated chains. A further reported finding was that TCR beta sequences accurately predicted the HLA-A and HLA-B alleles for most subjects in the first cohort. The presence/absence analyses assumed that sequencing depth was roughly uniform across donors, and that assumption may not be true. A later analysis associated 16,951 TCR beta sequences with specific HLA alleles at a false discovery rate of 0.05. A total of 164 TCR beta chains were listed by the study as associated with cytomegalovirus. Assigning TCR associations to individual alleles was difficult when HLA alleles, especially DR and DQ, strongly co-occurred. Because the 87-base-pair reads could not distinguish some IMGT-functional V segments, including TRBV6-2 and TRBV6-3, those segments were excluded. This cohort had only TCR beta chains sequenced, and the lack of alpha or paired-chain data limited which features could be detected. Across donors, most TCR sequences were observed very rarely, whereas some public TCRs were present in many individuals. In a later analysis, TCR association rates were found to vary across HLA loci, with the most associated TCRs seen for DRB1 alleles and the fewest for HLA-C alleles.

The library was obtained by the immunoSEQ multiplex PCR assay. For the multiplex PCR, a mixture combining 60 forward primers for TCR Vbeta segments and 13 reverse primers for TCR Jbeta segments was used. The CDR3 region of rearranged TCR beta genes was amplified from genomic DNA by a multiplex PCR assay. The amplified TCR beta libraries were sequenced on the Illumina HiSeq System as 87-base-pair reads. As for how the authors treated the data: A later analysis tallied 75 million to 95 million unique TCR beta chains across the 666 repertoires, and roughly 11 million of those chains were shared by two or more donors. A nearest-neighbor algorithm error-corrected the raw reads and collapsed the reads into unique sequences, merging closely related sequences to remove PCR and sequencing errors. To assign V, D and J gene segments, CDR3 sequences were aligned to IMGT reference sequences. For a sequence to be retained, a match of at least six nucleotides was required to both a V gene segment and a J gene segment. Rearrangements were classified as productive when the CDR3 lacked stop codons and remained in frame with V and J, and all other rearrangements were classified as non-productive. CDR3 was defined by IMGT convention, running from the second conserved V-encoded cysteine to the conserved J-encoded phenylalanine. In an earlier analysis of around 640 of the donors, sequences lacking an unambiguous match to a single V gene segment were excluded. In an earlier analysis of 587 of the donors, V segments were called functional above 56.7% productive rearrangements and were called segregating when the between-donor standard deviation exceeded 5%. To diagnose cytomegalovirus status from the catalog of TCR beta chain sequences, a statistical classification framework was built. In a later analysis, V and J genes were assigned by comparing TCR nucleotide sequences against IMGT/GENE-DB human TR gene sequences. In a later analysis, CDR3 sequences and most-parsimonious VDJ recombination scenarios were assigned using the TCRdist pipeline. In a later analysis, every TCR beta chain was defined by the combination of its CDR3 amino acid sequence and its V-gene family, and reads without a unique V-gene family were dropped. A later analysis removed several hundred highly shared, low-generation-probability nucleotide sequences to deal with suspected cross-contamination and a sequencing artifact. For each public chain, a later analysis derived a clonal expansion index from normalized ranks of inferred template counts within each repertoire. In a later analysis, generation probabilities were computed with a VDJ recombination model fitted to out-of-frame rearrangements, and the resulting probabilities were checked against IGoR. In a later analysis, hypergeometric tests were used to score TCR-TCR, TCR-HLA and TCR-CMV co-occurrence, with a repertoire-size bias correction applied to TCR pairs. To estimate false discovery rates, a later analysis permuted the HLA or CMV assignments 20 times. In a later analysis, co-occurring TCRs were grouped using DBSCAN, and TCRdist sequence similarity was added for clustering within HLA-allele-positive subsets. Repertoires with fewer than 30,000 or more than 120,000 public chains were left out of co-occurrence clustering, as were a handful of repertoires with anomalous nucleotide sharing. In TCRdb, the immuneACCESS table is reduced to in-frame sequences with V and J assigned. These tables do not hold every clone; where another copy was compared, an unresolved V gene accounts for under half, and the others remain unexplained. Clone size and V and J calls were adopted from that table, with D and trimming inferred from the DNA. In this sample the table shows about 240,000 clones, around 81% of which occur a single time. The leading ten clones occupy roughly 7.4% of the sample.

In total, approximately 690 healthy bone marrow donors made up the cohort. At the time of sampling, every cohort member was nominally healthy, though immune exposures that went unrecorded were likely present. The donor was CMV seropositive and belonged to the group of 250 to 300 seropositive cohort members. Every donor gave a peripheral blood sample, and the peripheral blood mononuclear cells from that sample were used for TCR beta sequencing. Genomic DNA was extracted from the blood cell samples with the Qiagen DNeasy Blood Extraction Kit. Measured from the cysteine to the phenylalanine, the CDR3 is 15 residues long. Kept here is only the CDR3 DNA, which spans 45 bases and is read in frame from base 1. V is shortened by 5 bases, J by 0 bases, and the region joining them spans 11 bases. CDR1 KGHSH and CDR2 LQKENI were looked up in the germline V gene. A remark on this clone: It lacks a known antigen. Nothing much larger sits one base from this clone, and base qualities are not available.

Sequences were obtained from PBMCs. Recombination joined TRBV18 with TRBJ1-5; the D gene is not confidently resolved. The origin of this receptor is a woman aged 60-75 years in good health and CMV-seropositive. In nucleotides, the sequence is TGTGCCAGCTCATCAGATGGAGGTAGCAATCAGCCCCAGCATTTT. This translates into CASSSDGGSNQPQHF.